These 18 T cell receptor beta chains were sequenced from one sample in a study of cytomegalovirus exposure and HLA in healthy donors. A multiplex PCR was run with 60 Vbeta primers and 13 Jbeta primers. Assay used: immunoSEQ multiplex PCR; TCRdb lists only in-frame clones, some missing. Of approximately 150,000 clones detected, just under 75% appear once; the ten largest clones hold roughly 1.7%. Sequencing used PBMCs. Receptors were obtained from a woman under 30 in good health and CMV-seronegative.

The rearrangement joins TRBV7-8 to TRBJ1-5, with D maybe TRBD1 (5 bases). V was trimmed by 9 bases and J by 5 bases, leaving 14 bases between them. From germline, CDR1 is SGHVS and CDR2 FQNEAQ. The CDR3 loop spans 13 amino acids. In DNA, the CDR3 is TGTGCCAGTGCGTCGGGAGGGGATCAGCCCCAGCATTTT. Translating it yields CASASGGDQPQHF.

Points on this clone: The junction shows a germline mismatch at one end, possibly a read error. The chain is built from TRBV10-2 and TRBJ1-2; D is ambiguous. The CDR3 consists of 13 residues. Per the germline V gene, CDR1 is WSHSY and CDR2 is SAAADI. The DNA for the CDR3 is TGCGCCGGCAGTGGGTCAGAGAACTATGGCTACACCTTC. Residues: CAGSGSENYGYTF.

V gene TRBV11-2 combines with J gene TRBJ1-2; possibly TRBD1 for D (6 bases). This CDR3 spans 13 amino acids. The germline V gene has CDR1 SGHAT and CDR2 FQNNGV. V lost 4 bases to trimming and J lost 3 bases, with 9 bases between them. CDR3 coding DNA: TGTGCCAGCAGCTCTTCAGGGGACTATGGCTACACCTTC. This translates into CASSSSGDYGYTF.

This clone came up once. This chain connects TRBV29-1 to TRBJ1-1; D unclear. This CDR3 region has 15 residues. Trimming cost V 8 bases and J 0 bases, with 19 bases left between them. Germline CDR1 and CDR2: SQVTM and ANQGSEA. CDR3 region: CSPGWEVSMNTEAFF. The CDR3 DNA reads TGCAGCCCCGGATGGGAGGTCTCTATGAACACTGAAGCTTTCTTT.

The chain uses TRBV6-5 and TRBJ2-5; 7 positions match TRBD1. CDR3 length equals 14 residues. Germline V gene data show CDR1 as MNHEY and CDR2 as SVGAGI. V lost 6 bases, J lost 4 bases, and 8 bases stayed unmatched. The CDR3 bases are TGTGCCAGCAGCGCTCTCGGACAGGCAGAGACCCAGTACTTC. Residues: CASSALGQAETQYF.

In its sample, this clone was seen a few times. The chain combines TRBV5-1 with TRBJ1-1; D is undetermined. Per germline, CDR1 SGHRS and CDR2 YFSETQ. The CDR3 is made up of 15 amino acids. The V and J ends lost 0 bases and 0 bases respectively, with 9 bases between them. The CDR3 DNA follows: TGCGCCAGCAGCTTGGGGGCCCAAGTGAACACTGAAGCTTTCTTT. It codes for CASSLGAQVNTEAFF.

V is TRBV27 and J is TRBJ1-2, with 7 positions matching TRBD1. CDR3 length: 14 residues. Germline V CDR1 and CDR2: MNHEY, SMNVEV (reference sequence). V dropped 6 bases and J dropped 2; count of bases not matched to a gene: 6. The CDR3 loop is CASSAGQSNYGYTF. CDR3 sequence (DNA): TGTGCCAGCAGCGCGGGACAGTCGAACTATGGCTACACCTTC.

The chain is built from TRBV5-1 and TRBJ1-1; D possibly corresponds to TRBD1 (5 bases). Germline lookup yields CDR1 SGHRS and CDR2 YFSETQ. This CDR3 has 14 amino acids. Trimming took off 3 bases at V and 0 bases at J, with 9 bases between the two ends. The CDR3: CASSSTALNTEAFF. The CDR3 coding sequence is TGCGCCAGCAGCTCGACAGCCCTGAACACTGAAGCTTTCTTT.

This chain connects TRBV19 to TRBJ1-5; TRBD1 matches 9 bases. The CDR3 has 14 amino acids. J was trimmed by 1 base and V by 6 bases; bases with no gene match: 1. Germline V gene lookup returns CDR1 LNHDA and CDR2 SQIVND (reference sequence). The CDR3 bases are TGTGCCAGTAGACAGGGGGCGAGCAATCAGCCCCAGCATTTT. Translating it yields CASRQGASNQPQHF.

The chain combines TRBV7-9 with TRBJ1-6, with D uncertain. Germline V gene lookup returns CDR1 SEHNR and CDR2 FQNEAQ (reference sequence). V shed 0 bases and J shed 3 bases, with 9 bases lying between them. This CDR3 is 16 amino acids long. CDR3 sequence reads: CASSLASGRYNSPLHF. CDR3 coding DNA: TGTGCCAGCAGCTTAGCGTCAGGCCGCTATAATTCACCCCTCCACTTT. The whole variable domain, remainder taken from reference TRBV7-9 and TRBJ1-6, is DTGVSQNPRHKITKRGQNVTFRCDPISEHNRLYWYRQTLGQGPEFLTYFQNEAQLEKSRLLSDRFSAERPKGSFSTLEIQRTEQGDSAMYLCASSLASGRYNSPLHFGNGTRLTVT.

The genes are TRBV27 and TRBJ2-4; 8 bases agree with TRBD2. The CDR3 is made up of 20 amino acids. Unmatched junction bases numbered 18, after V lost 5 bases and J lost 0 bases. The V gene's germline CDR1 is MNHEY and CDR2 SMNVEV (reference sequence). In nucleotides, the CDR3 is TGTGCCAGCAGTCTGGGGACTAGACTCAAACTCCCACTAGCCAAAAACATTCAGTACTTC. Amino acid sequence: CASSLGTRLKLPLAKNIQYF.

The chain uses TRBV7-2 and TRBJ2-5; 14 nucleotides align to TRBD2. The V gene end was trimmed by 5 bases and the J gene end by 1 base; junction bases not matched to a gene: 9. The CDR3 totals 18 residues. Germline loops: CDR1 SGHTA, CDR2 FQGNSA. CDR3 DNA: TGTGCCAGCAGCGCCCGACTAGCGGGAGGGCCTTTCCAAGAGACCCAGTACTTC. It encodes CASSARLAGGPFQETQYF.

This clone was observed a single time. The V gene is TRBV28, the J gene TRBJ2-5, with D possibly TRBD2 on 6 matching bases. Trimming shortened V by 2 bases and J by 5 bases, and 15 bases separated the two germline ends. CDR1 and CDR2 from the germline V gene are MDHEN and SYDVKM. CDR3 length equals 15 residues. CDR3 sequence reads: CASSLRGGATETQYF. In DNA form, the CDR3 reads TGTGCCAGCAGTTTACGTGGCGGGGCCACGGAGACCCAGTACTTC.

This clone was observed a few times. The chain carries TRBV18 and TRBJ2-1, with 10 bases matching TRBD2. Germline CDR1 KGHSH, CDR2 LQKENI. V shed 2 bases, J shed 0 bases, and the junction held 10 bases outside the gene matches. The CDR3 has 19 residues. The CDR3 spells CASSPGLAALISSYNEQFF. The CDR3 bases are TGTGCCAGCTCACCAGGACTAGCGGCACTGATAAGCTCCTACAATGAGCAGTTCTTC.

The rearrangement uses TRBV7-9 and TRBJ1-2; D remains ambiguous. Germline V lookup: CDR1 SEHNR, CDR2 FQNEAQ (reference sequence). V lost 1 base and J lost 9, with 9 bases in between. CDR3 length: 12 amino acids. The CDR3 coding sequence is TGTGCCAGCAGCTTAGAAACCGGGAGCTACACCTTC. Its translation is CASSLETGSYTF. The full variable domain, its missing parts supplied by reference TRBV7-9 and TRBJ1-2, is DTGVSQNPRHKITKRGQNVTFRCDPISEHNRLYWYRQTLGQGPEFLTYFQNEAQLEKSRLLSDRFSAERPKGSFSTLEIQRTEQGDSAMYLCASSLETGSYTFGSGTRLTVV.

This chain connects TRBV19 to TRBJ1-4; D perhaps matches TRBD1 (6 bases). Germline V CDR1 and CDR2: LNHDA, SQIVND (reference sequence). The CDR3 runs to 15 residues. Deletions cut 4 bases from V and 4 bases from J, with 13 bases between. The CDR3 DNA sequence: TGTGCCAGTAGTACTTCGGACAGCTATAATGAAAAACTGTTTTTT. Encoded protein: CASSTSDSYNEKLFF.

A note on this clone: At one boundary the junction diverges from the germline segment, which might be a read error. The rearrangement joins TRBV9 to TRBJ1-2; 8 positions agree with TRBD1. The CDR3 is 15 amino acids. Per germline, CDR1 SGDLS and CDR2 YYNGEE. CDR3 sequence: CASSVMGTGGYGYIF. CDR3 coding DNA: TGTGCCAGCAGCGTAATGGGGACAGGAGGCTATGGCTACATCTTC.

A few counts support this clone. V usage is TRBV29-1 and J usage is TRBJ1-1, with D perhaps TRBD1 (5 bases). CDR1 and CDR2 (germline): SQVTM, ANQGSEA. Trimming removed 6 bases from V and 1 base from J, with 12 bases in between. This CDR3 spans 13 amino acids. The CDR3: CSVNQGGNTEAFF. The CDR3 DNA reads TGCAGCGTGAATCAGGGAGGGAACACTGAAGCTTTCTTT.